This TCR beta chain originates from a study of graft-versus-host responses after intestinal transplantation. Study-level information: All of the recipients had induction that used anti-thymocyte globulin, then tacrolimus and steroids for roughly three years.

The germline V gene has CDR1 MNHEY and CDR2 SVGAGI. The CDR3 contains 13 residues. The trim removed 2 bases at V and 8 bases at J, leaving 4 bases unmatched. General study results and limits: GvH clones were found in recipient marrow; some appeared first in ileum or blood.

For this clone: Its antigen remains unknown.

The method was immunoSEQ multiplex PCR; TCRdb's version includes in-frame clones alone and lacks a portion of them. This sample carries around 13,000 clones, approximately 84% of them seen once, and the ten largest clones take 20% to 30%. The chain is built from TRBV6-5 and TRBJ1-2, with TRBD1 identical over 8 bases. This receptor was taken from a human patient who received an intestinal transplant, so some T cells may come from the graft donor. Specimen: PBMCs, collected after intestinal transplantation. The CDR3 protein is CASSYGTGQGYTF. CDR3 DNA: TGTGCCAGCAGTTACGGGACAGGTCAGGGCTACACCTTC.